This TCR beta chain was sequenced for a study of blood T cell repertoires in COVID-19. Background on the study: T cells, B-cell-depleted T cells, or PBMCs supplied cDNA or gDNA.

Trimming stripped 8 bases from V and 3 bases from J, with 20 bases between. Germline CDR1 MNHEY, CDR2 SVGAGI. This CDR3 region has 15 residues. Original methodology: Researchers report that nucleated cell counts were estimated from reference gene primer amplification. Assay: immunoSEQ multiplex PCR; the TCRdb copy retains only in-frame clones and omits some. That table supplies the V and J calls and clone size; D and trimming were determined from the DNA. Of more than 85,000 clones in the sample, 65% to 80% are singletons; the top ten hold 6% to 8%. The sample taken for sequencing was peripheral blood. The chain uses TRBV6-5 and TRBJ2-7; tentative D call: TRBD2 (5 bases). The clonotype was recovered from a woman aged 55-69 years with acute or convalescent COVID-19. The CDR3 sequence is CASRLSGGVGYEQYF. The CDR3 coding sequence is TGTGCCAGCCGTCTGAGCGGTGGCGTGGGCTACGAGCAGTACTTC.